These T cell receptor beta chains were read from a single sample in a study of vaccination effects on CD4 cells after COVID-19. Sequencing used immunoSEQ multiplex PCR; TCRdb keeps in-frame clones, though not all of them. In the table there are about 70,000 clones, around 72% of which are singletons. These receptors have no known antigen. The sample in question was CD4+ T cells from PBMCs cultured with HIV peptides, obtained before COVID-19 vaccination. The source of these receptors is a human donor who had a prior SARS-CoV-2 infection. CDR3s include the opening cysteine and the closing phenylalanine or tryptophan. A D gene is named only where the DNA matches it firmly. The size field is filled for only some rows; it gives once, few, many or a size class.

abundance: .; j_gene: TRBJ2-3; d_gene: .; v_gene: TRBV2; CDR3aa: CASSVHRETGDSTDTQYF; CDR3nt: TGTGCCAGCAGTGTCCACAGGGAAACGGGAGATAGCACAGATACGCAGTATTTT
abundance: .; j_gene: TRBJ2-7; d_gene: TRBD1; v_gene: TRBV25-1; CDR3aa: CASGDRIYEQYF; CDR3nt: TGTGCCAGCGGGGACAGGATCTACGAGCAGTACTTC
abundance: .; j_gene: TRBJ1-1; d_gene: .; v_gene: TRBV7-2; CDR3aa: CASSDTLNTEAFF; CDR3nt: TGTGCCAGCAGCGACACGTTGAACACTGAAGCTTTCTTT
abundance: .; j_gene: TRBJ2-1; d_gene: .; v_gene: TRBV4-1; CDR3aa: CASSQGQGSWNEQFF; CDR3nt: TGCGCCAGCAGCCAAGGCCAGGGGAGTTGGAATGAGCAGTTCTTC
abundance: once; j_gene: TRBJ2-5; d_gene: .; v_gene: TRBV7-9; CDR3aa: CASSPGRPWETQYF; CDR3nt: TGTGCCAGCAGCCCCGGTCGGCCGTGGGAGACCCAGTACTTC
abundance: .; j_gene: TRBJ2-7; d_gene: .; v_gene: TRBV9; CDR3aa: CASSADPSSGQQYF; CDR3nt: .
abundance: .; j_gene: TRBJ2-3; d_gene: .; v_gene: TRBV10-3; CDR3aa: CAISESTPDTQYF; CDR3nt: TGTGCCATCAGTGAATCCACTCCAGATACGCAGTATTTT
abundance: once; j_gene: TRBJ2-5; d_gene: TRBD2; v_gene: TRBV6-5; CDR3aa: CASGGDGGSETQYF; CDR3nt: TGTGCCAGCGGGGGGGACGGGGGATCAGAGACCCAGTACTTC
abundance: .; j_gene: TRBJ2-6; d_gene: .; v_gene: TRBV3-1/TRBV3-2; CDR3aa: CASSHRGGYRSGANVLTF; CDR3nt: TGTGCCAGCAGCCACCGGGGCGGCTACCGATCTGGGGCCAACGTCCTGACTTTC
abundance: .; j_gene: TRBJ2-1; d_gene: .; v_gene: TRBV20-1; CDR3aa: CSASPYPGEGHNEQFF; CDR3nt: TGCAGTGCTAGTCCATACCCGGGAGAGGGCCACAATGAGCAGTTCTTC
abundance: .; j_gene: TRBJ2-7; d_gene: .; v_gene: TRBV5-5; CDR3aa: CASSSTTGYEQYF; CDR3nt: TGTGCCAGCAGCTCCACCACAGGGTACGAGCAGTACTTC
abundance: .; j_gene: TRBJ2-1; d_gene: .; v_gene: TRBV4-3; CDR3aa: CASSQDYPRSSSSYNEQFF; CDR3nt: TGCGCCAGCAGCCAAGATTACCCTCGGAGTTCGAGCTCCTACAATGAGCAGTTCTTC
abundance: .; j_gene: TRBJ2-7; d_gene: .; v_gene: TRBV18; CDR3aa: CASSPPGGFEQYF; CDR3nt: TGTGCCAGCTCACCACCCGGGGGCTTCGAGCAGTACTTC
abundance: .; j_gene: TRBJ2-2; d_gene: .; v_gene: TRBV6-4; CDR3aa: CASSEEGSRVANTGELFF; CDR3nt: TGTGCCAGCAGTGAGGAGGGGTCCAGAGTTGCGAACACCGGGGAGCTGTTTTTT
abundance: .; j_gene: TRBJ1-5; d_gene: .; v_gene: TRBV7-2; CDR3aa: CASSWGNQPQHF; CDR3nt: TGTGCCAGCAGCTGGGGGAATCAGCCCCAGCATTTT
abundance: .; j_gene: TRBJ2-7; d_gene: .; v_gene: TRBV11-3; CDR3aa: CASSSRTQGEQYF; CDR3nt: TGTGCCAGCAGCTCACGGACCCAAGGGGAGCAGTACTTC
abundance: .; j_gene: TRBJ2-3; d_gene: .; v_gene: TRBV3-1/TRBV3-2; CDR3aa: CASSQAGASTDTQYF; CDR3nt: TGTGCCAGCAGCCAAGCGGGGGCAAGCACAGATACGCAGTATTTT
abundance: .; j_gene: TRBJ2-5; d_gene: .; v_gene: TRBV2; CDR3aa: CASSDRGETQYF; CDR3nt: TGTGCCAGCAGTGACAGGGGAGAGACCCAGTACTTC
abundance: few; j_gene: TRBJ2-3; d_gene: TRBD2; v_gene: TRBV5-8; CDR3aa: CASSLLAADTQYF; CDR3nt: TGTGCCAGCAGCCTACTAGCGGCCGATACGCAGTATTTT
abundance: .; j_gene: TRBJ2-3; d_gene: .; v_gene: TRBV25-1; CDR3aa: CASSRSTALGGFTDTQYF; CDR3nt: TGTGCCAGCAGTCGCTCTACCGCCTTAGGGGGATTCACAGATACGCAGTATTTT
abundance: .; j_gene: TRBJ2-3; d_gene: .; v_gene: TRBV15; CDR3aa: CATRRDFSADTQYF; CDR3nt: TGTGCCACCAGACGGGACTTCAGCGCAGATACGCAGTATTTT
abundance: once; j_gene: TRBJ1-1; d_gene: .; v_gene: TRBV5-1; CDR3aa: CASSPRPGWDTEAFF; CDR3nt: TGCGCCAGCAGCCCACGCCCAGGTTGGGACACTGAAGCTTTCTTT
abundance: .; j_gene: TRBJ2-4; d_gene: TRBD2; v_gene: TRBV5-1; CDR3aa: CASRLLAGAHLAKNIQYF; CDR3nt: TGCGCCAGCAGATTACTAGCGGGAGCCCATCTAGCCAAAAACATTCAGTACTTC
abundance: few; j_gene: TRBJ1-2; d_gene: .; v_gene: TRBV7-2; CDR3aa: CASSSNGGYGYTF; CDR3nt: TGTGCCAGCAGCTCCAATGGGGGCTATGGCTACACCTTC
abundance: .; j_gene: TRBJ2-7; d_gene: .; v_gene: TRBV9; CDR3aa: CASSGVDSSYEQYF; CDR3nt: TGTGCCAGCAGTGGAGTGGACAGCTCCTACGAGCAGTACTTC
abundance: .; j_gene: TRBJ2-7; d_gene: TRBD2; v_gene: TRBV27; CDR3aa: CASSLSGLAGEGEQYF; CDR3nt: TGTGCCAGCAGTTTATCGGGACTAGCGGGAGAGGGGGAGCAGTACTTC
abundance: few; j_gene: TRBJ2-1; d_gene: .; v_gene: TRBV11-2; CDR3aa: CASSFNGLYNEQFF; CDR3nt: TGTGCCAGCAGCTTCAACGGACTATACAATGAGCAGTTCTTC
abundance: .; j_gene: TRBJ2-1; d_gene: TRBD2; v_gene: TRBV24-1; CDR3aa: CATSDRTSGSSYNEQFF; CDR3nt: TGTGCCACCAGTGACCGGACTAGCGGGAGCTCCTACAATGAGCAGTTCTTC
abundance: .; j_gene: TRBJ2-5; d_gene: TRBD2; v_gene: TRBV5-1; CDR3aa: CASGTSGQETQYF; CDR3nt: TGCGCCAGCGGGACTAGCGGTCAAGAGACCCAGTACTTC
abundance: .; j_gene: TRBJ2-7; d_gene: TRBD2; v_gene: TRBV7-2; CDR3aa: CASSLPGRAHEQYF; CDR3nt: TGTGCCAGCAGCTTACCCGGGAGGGCCCACGAGCAGTACTTC
abundance: .; j_gene: TRBJ2-1; d_gene: TRBD2; v_gene: TRBV9; CDR3aa: CASSVGFSGGVYEQFF; CDR3nt: TGTGCCAGCAGCGTAGGGTTTAGCGGGGGGGTCTATGAGCAGTTCTTC
abundance: .; j_gene: TRBJ2-1; d_gene: .; v_gene: TRBV3-1/TRBV3-2; CDR3aa: CASSQVGNEQFF; CDR3nt: TGTGCCAGCAGCCAAGTGGGTAATGAGCAGTTCTTC
abundance: .; j_gene: TRBJ1-3; d_gene: .; v_gene: TRBV30; CDR3aa: CAWSALNYAGNTIYF; CDR3nt: TGTGCCTGGAGTGCGCTAAATTACGCTGGAAACACCATATATTTT
abundance: .; j_gene: TRBJ1-4; d_gene: TRBD1; v_gene: TRBV6-7; CDR3aa: CASSSRDRGHEKLFF; CDR3nt: TGTGCCAGCAGTTCGAGGGACAGGGGTCACGAAAAACTGTTTTTT
abundance: .; j_gene: TRBJ2-7; d_gene: TRBD1; v_gene: TRBV3-1/TRBV3-2; CDR3aa: CASSQDLRQGSYEQYF; CDR3nt: TGTGCCAGCAGCCAAGATCTGAGACAGGGTAGCTACGAGCAGTACTTC
abundance: once; j_gene: TRBJ2-7; d_gene: TRBD2; v_gene: TRBV10-3; CDR3aa: CAISVLAGAYEQYF; CDR3nt: TGTGCCATCAGTGTCTTAGCGGGGGCCTACGAGCAGTACTTC
abundance: .; j_gene: TRBJ2-5; d_gene: .; v_gene: TRBV19; CDR3aa: CASSISGTQYF; CDR3nt: TGTGCCAGTAGTATTTCCGGGACCCAGTACTTC
abundance: .; j_gene: TRBJ2-5; d_gene: TRBD2; v_gene: TRBV3-1/TRBV3-2; CDR3aa: CASSQGGWATQYF; CDR3nt: TGTGCCAGCAGCCAGGGAGGGTGGGCGACCCAGTACTTC
abundance: .; j_gene: TRBJ1-4; d_gene: .; v_gene: TRBV5-1; CDR3aa: CASSPGPPDSTNEKLFF; CDR3nt: TGCGCCAGCAGCCCGGGCCCTCCAGACTCAACTAATGAAAAACTGTTTTTT
abundance: .; j_gene: TRBJ2-5; d_gene: TRBD2; v_gene: TRBV11-2; CDR3aa: CASSSSPGTSGLRETQYF; CDR3nt: TGTGCCAGCAGCTCTTCACCCGGGACTAGCGGACTCCGGGAGACCCAGTACTTC
abundance: .; j_gene: TRBJ1-1; d_gene: .; v_gene: TRBV24-1; CDR3aa: CATSDSANTEAFF; CDR3nt: TGTGCCACCAGTGATTCGGCGAACACTGAAGCTTTCTTT
abundance: .; j_gene: TRBJ2-5; d_gene: .; v_gene: TRBV11-2; CDR3aa: CASRSRGPETQYF; CDR3nt: TGTGCCAGCAGGTCCAGGGGACCAGAGACCCAGTACTTC
abundance: .; j_gene: TRBJ1-2; d_gene: .; v_gene: TRBV7-9; CDR3aa: CASSQWGYGYTF; CDR3nt: TGTGCCAGCAGCCAGTGGGGCTATGGCTACACCTTC
abundance: .; j_gene: TRBJ1-1; d_gene: .; v_gene: TRBV3-1/TRBV3-2; CDR3aa: CASSQGGDGTEAFF; CDR3nt: TGTGCCAGCAGCCAAGGAGGGGACGGCACTGAAGCTTTCTTT
abundance: .; j_gene: TRBJ2-5; d_gene: .; v_gene: TRBV21-1; CDR3aa: CASSKGSGPASHF; CDR3nt: TGTGCCAGCAGCAAGGGATCGGGCCCCGCCTCCCACTTC
abundance: .; j_gene: TRBJ2-4; d_gene: TRBD2; v_gene: TRBV11-3; CDR3aa: CASSLRVGTSGRLAKNIQYF; CDR3nt: TGTGCCAGCAGCTTAAGGGTCGGGACTAGCGGGAGACTAGCCAAAAACATTCAGTACTTC
abundance: .; j_gene: TRBJ2-3; d_gene: .; v_gene: TRBV11-3; CDR3aa: CASSLSTPGNPRTDTQYF; CDR3nt: TGTGCCAGCAGCTTATCAACGCCGGGGAATCCGCGCACAGATACGCAGTATTTT
abundance: .; j_gene: TRBJ2-3; d_gene: .; v_gene: TRBV19; CDR3aa: CASSIWGGTDTQYF; CDR3nt: TGTGCCAGTAGTATCTGGGGGGGCACAGATACGCAGTATTTT
abundance: .; j_gene: TRBJ2-7; d_gene: TRBD2; v_gene: TRBV30; CDR3aa: CAWTRGGGPGYEQYF; CDR3nt: TGTGCCTGGACTAGGGGCGGGGGGCCAGGCTACGAGCAGTACTTC
abundance: .; j_gene: TRBJ1-2; d_gene: .; v_gene: TRBV7-2; CDR3aa: CASSRYGDHYGYTF; CDR3nt: TGTGCCAGCAGCAGATACGGGGACCACTATGGCTACACCTTC
abundance: .; j_gene: TRBJ2-6; d_gene: TRBD1; v_gene: TRBV19; CDR3aa: CASRIRGSGANVLTF; CDR3nt: TGTGCCAGTAGGATCAGGGGGTCCGGGGCCAACGTCCTGACTTTC
abundance: .; j_gene: TRBJ1-5; d_gene: .; v_gene: TRBV30; CDR3aa: CAWSVRLGQPQHF; CDR3nt: TGTGCCTGGAGTGTACGCTTGGGCCAGCCCCAGCATTTT
abundance: .; j_gene: TRBJ2-2; d_gene: .; v_gene: TRBV19; CDR3aa: CASSIVTRAGELFF; CDR3nt: TGTGCCAGTAGTATAGTCACTAGGGCCGGGGAGCTGTTTTTT
abundance: .; j_gene: TRBJ2-5; d_gene: TRBD2; v_gene: TRBV30; CDR3aa: CAWNSLAGPQETQYF; CDR3nt: TGTGCCTGGAACTCCTTAGCGGGACCCCAAGAGACCCAGTACTTC
abundance: .; j_gene: TRBJ1-5; d_gene: .; v_gene: TRBV7-2; CDR3aa: CASSPRMGGPQPQHF; CDR3nt: TGTGCCAGCAGCCCCCGGATGGGAGGGCCTCAGCCCCAGCATTTT